This TCR beta chain was captured by sequencing in a study of cytomegalovirus exposure and HLA in healthy donors. Turning to the study itself: Membership in the Caucasian-associated ancestry cluster was found for about 84% of approximately 380 genotyped donors.

Study-level points and caveats: Being productive about 87% or about 30% of the time was typical of most TCR beta V segments in an earlier analysis. The listing of 150 to 200 TCR beta chains classed them as cytomegalovirus-associated.

Use of 60 Vbeta and 13 Jbeta primers characterized the PCR. The assay was immunoSEQ multiplex PCR, and TCRdb's table has in-frame clones only and misses some. The data contain about 160,000 clones, around 80% of them singletons. Donors in the study were healthy people who gave bone marrow. Trimming left V 2 bases short and J 5 bases short, with 18 bases between. Germline CDR1 is MNHEY and CDR2 is SMNVEV (reference sequence). This CDR3 comprises 16 residues. About this clone: What it recognizes is unknown.

This chain joins TRBV27 and TRBJ1-2; D is perhaps TRBD1 (5 bases). Sequenced input: PBMCs. This sequence originates from a middle-aged man in good health and CMV-seronegative. CDR3 residues: CASSLKKLHRLYGYTF. Written as DNA, the CDR3 is TGTGCCAGCAGTTTAAAAAAACTCCACAGGCTTTATGGCTACACCTTC.